This T cell receptor beta chain was identified during a study of OX40 agonist ivuxolimab in advanced cancers. This CDR3 contains 14 residues. Germline V lookup: CDR1 SGHRS, CDR2 YFSETQ. V lost 4 bases and J lost 0, with 10 bases in between. Profiled with immunoSEQ multiplex PCR; TCRdb holds only in-frame clones, not every one. The table lists 45,000 to 60,000 clones, approximately 80% of them singletons. V and J are TRBV5-1 and TRBJ1-1; tentatively, D is TRBD1 (6 bases). This clonotype was obtained from an adult with an advanced solid tumor such as melanoma, head and neck, liver or kidney cancer. This sample comprised CD4+ or CD8+ T cells sorted from blood, obtained in a trial of the OX40 agonist ivuxolimab. CDR3 amino acids: CASSTDSMNTEAFF. CDR3 DNA: TGCGCCAGCAGCACGGACAGCATGAACACTGAAGCTTTCTTT.